The source of this TCR beta chain is a study of monozygotic twins with inflammatory bowel disease. TCRdb reprocessed the 5' RACE reads and reports one entry per CDR3 protein, with no DNA. The record lists approximately 390,000 distinct CDR3 sequences, of which the ten most abundant hold approximately 2.3%. The CDR3 length is 15 residues. Germline loops: CDR1 DFQATT, CDR2 SNEGSKA (reference sequence). The origin of this receptor is a human donor with ulcerative colitis or Crohn's disease, or a healthy co-twin of an affected twin (not recorded which). Sequenced input: blood. V gene TRBV20-1 combines with J gene TRBJ2-1; without DNA, the TCRdb call of TRBD1 cannot be checked. CDR3 amino acids: CSAYPSGGAYNEQFF.